The clone carrying this TCR beta chain is a singleton in its sample. The antigen is undetermined. Primers used in a second PCR of about 7 to 12 cycles were a sample-barcoded 5' primer and a J-beta primer mix. A single record per CDR3 protein comes from TCRdb applying MiXCR to the 5' RACE reads. The sample yields about 1.4 million distinct CDR3 sequences, roughly 59% seen once. There are 16 residues in the CDR3. Trimming took 0 bases from V and 2 from J, leaving 12 bases between them. Germline CDR1 and CDR2: LNHNV and YYDKDF (reference sequence). The authors extracted at least 6 micrograms of total RNA per sample. This entry belongs to a study of blood T cells in healthy people across ages. Study-level points and caveats: Compared with aged donors, long-lived donors showed fewer expanded clones, suggesting selection. Diversity figures derived from one million T cells were judged to underestimate the true value. The study found TCR beta diversity correlated strongly with naive T cell percentage.

Source material: blood. The source of this sequence is a young man in good health. The genes are TRBV15 and TRBJ2-3, with a weak D call TRBD1 (5 bases). CDR3 DNA: TGTGCCACCAGCAGAGAGCAGGGCATCCCCACAGATACGCAGTATTTT. Translating gives CATSREQGIPTDTQYF.